This record concerns one T cell receptor (beta chain) sequence. This clonotype was observed many times. Its antigen remains unidentified. The record has no base qualities; no much larger clone is one base away. This entry is derived from a study of CD8 T cells in ankylosing spondylitis (dated by TCRdb to the late 2010s). With respect to the entire study: To find TCR variants linked to disease, the study profiled T cell receptor beta repertoires in ankylosing spondylitis patients and healthy donors. In total, the full study cohort was made up of about 110 healthy donors and roughly 27 ankylosing spondylitis patients. Samples of peripheral blood were taken, and for ankylosing spondylitis patients, synovial fluid was collected as well. Broader findings and caveats from the paper: According to the report, matched synovial fluid samples from ankylosing spondylitis patients were significantly enriched for the disease-linked clones. Some TCR beta motif variants had previously been reported in synovial fluid and blood of reactive arthritis patients, which suggested common disease-initiation mechanisms. Blood from ankylosing spondylitis patients appeared to be characterized by a TCR beta motif composed of about eight highly homologous amino acid variants. In peripheral blood, the disease-linked clones were found at relatively low frequencies and had a CD8+ phenotype.

The sequencing machine was an Illumina HiSeq 2500. TCR beta libraries were prepared by quantitative 5'-RACE with molecular barcodes. Processing in the source paper ran as follows. A new computational method, built on a probabilistic model of VDJ rearrangement, was used to identify disease-linked TCR variants. TCRdb reran the public reads through fastp at Q25 and MiXCR, keeping productive beta chains. Each CDR3 protein appears once, grouped with its most common genes and DNA. TCRdb's processing, not the authors' own work, is the source of the V and J calls. In this sample the table shows about 220,000 distinct CDR3 sequences, 15% to 20% of which occur a single time. The top ten hold roughly 46% of the sample. This sequence originates from a male donor with ankylosing spondylitis. What was sequenced was blood, either unsorted or a sorted T cell fraction (not recorded which).

The nucleotide sequence is TGCGCCAGCAGCCAAGATCGCCGGGAGCAAGATACGCAGTATTTT. This gives the protein CASSQDRREQDTQYF. Here the chain combines TRBV4-3 and TRBJ2-3; the D gene is perhaps TRBD2, from 6 matching bases. The CDR3 covers 15 residues, taking in both the cysteine and the phenylalanine. The CDR3 DNA has 45 bases and is translated from base 1. Per the germline V gene, LGHNA is the CDR1 and YSLEER is the CDR2. V is reduced by 0 bases and J by 5 bases, leaving a spacing of 12 bases between them.